Below, 18 T cell receptor beta chains from the same sample are listed, as sequenced in a study of T cell responses to AZD1222 COVID-19 vaccine. Profiling relied on immunoSEQ multiplex PCR, and the TCRdb table lists in-frame clones only, not all of them. The data show some 200,000 clones, around 93% seen once. The input for sequencing was peripheral blood, taken 28 days after the second AZD1222 dose. These receptors were collected from an adult who received the AZD1222 COVID-19 vaccine.

The chain uses TRBV7-3 and TRBJ2-3; no reliable D call. This CDR3 has 15 residues. The germline gives CDR1 SGHTA, CDR2 FQGTGA. Trimming removed 3 bases at V and 0 bases at J, with 10 bases between. DNA for the CDR3: TGTGCCAGCAGCTTGGCCGGGCTGAGCACAGATACGCAGTATTTT. It is translated as CASSLAGLSTDTQYF.

The chain recombines TRBV6-5 with TRBJ2-5, with 9 positions matching TRBD1. In germline, CDR1 is MNHEY, CDR2 SVGAGI. The CDR3 is 16 amino acids. V lost 4 bases, J lost 6 bases, and 12 bases stayed unmatched. The CDR3 DNA reads as TGTGCCAGCAGTTCGCTTCCGGGGACAGGGCCTCAGACCCAGTACTTC. Protein product: CASSSLPGTGPQTQYF.

The chain uses TRBV29-1 and TRBJ2-1; D unclear. Trimming shortened V by 0 bases and J by 6 bases, and 9 bases separated the two germline ends. CDR3 length: 13 amino acids. Germline V gives CDR1 SQVTM, CDR2 ANQGSEA. CDR3 nucleotides: TGCAGCGTTGAAGATCTTTTGGGCAATGAGCAGTTCTTC. It codes for CSVEDLLGNEQFF.

The chain recombines TRBV11-2 with TRBJ2-1, with 8 bases identical to TRBD2. The CDR3 sequence is 15 residues long. V lost 5 bases, J lost 4 bases, and 7 bases stayed unmatched. Germline V gives CDR1 SGHAT, CDR2 FQNNGV. DNA for the CDR3: TGTGCCAGCAGCCGACTTAGCGGGGCATACAATGAGCAGTTCTTC. This translates into CASSRLSGAYNEQFF.

The chain joins TRBV12-3 or TRBV12-4 to TRBJ1-1; D call uncertain. CDR3 length: 12 residues. V shed 3 bases and J shed 4 bases, with 6 bases lying between them. The CDR3 coding sequence is TGTGCCAGCAGTTTTTTCGTCACTGAAGCTTTCTTT. Translated: CASSFFVTEAFF.

The V call is TRBV4-1, the J call TRBJ1-1; 7 positions agree with TRBD1. This CDR3 has 14 residues. CDR1 and CDR2 (germline): MGHRA, YSYEKL. The junction had 8 bases not matched to a gene; V was cut back by 3 bases and J by 7 bases. Written as DNA, the CDR3 is TGCGCCAGCAGCCATCCCGACAGGGCGGGTGAAGCTTTCTTT. This encodes CASSHPDRAGEAFF.

The rearrangement joins TRBV7-9 to TRBJ2-7, with 10 bases that match TRBD1. Germline CDR1 and CDR2: SEHNR and FQNEAQ (reference sequence). The J segment lost 0 bases and the V segment lost 3 bases, leaving 2 bases of the junction unmatched. This CDR3 region has 15 residues. This CDR3 is CASSFGTGVSYEQYF. In nucleotides, the CDR3 is TGTGCCAGCAGCTTCGGGACAGGGGTCTCCTACGAGCAGTACTTC.

V and J are TRBV13 and TRBJ2-3; 9 bases agree with TRBD2. J lost 11 bases, V lost 4 bases, and 13 bases had no gene match. This CDR3 has 15 amino acids. Germline V gene lookup returns CDR1 PRHDT and CDR2 FYEKMQ (reference sequence). The DNA for the CDR3 is TGTGCCAGCAGCTGGGAAGCGGGGGGCCCTGGGGAGCAGTATTTT. It specifies CASSWEAGGPGEQYF.

This chain uses TRBV19 with TRBJ2-7, with 8 positions matching TRBD1. This CDR3 is 14 amino acids long. J lost 4 bases, V lost 5 bases, and 7 bases had no gene match. The V gene's germline CDR1 is LNHDA and CDR2 SQIVND (reference sequence). This CDR3 reads CASSLRTGLYEQYF. For the CDR3, the DNA is TGTGCCAGTAGTTTGCGGACAGGGTTGTACGAGCAGTACTTC.

The table lists this clone with a few counts. This chain connects TRBV3-1 (or the pseudogene TRBV3-2) to TRBJ1-1; D uncertain. Trimming stripped 2 bases from V and 0 bases from J, with 13 bases between. CDR1 LGHDT and CDR2 YNNKEL come from the germline V gene (reference sequence). The CDR3 spans 16 residues. CDR3 sequence reads: CASSQTPTRMNTEAFF. As DNA, the CDR3 is TGTGCCAGCAGCCAAACTCCCACTCGAATGAACACTGAAGCTTTCTTT.

J is TRBJ1-2 and V is TRBV25-1; TRBD1 might be the D (6 bases). The CDR3 consists of 14 residues. V lost 8 bases to trimming and J lost 3 bases, with 16 bases between them. CDR1 MGHDK and CDR2 SYGVNS come from the germline V gene. CDR3 loop: CASLGSGEHYGYTF. As DNA, the CDR3 is TGTGCCAGCCTTGGCTCAGGGGAACACTATGGCTACACCTTC.

The chain employs TRBV11-2 and TRBJ2-7; D unclear. Trimming left V 5 bases short and J 7 bases short, with 15 bases between. CDR3 length: 13 amino acids. The germline CDR1 and CDR2 sequences are SGHAT and FQNNGV. The CDR3 sequence is CASSKQTGFEQYF. The CDR3 DNA sequence: TGTGCCAGCAGCAAACAGACGGGTTTTGAGCAGTACTTC.

This clone was picked up a small number of times. This sequence joins TRBV6-6 and TRBJ2-7; D ambiguous. There are 13 residues in the CDR3. Looked up from germline, CDR1 is MNHNY and CDR2 is SVGAGI (reference sequence). The ends were cut back, 0 bases at V and 1 base at J, with 4 bases in the middle. The CDR3 protein is CASSYSQSYEQYF. Written as DNA, the CDR3 is TGTGCCAGCAGTTACTCGCAGTCCTACGAGCAGTACTTC.

The chain is built from TRBV5-1 and TRBJ2-3, with 9 bases fitting TRBD1. The CDR3 spans 16 residues. J lost 0 bases, V lost 2 bases, and 4 bases had no gene match. Per germline, CDR1 SGHRS and CDR2 YFSETQ. As DNA, the CDR3 is TGCGCCAGCAGCTTCGGGACAGGGACTAGCACAGATACGCAGTATTTT. Encoded protein: CASSFGTGTSTDTQYF.

The J gene is TRBJ2-7, the V gene TRBV27, with TRBD2 as a possible D gene (6 bases). The germline V and J ends were trimmed by 4 bases and 3 bases, with 13 bases remaining between them. The CDR3 extends over 14 amino acids. Germline CDR1 MNHEY, CDR2 SMNVEV (reference sequence). This chain's CDR3 is CASSSQDGSYEQYF. CDR3 DNA: TGTGCCAGCAGTTCCCAAGACGGGAGCTACGAGCAGTACTTC.

This chain uses TRBV5-1 with TRBJ2-5, with 10 bases matching TRBD2. Trimming cost V 1 base and J 3 bases; bases outside gene matches: 3. Germline CDR1 is SGHRS and CDR2 is YFSETQ. There are 15 residues in the CDR3. The CDR3 here is CASSLHLAGEETQYF. The CDR3 nucleotides read TGCGCCAGCAGCTTGCATCTAGCGGGGGAAGAGACCCAGTACTTC. The whole variable domain, remainder taken from reference TRBV5-1 and TRBJ2-5, is KAGVTQTPRYLIKTRGQQVTLSCSPISGHRSVSWYQQTPGQGLQFLFEYFSETQRNKGNFPGRFSGRQFSNSRSEMNVSTLELGDSALYLCASSLHLAGEETQYFGPGTRLLVL.

The V gene is TRBV7-9, the J gene TRBJ2-7, with no clear D. The CDR3 totals 11 residues. Trimming removed 1 base from V and 5 bases from J, with 3 bases in between. CDR1 is SEHNR, CDR2 FQNEAQ, per germline (reference sequence). The CDR3 loop is CASSLGNEQYF. In nucleotides, the CDR3 is TGTGCCAGCAGCTTAGGGAACGAGCAGTACTTC.

The chain employs TRBV19 and TRBJ1-1; D is unresolved. Trimming left V 3 bases short and J 6 bases short, with 11 bases between. The CDR3 is 13 residues long. Germline V CDR1 and CDR2: LNHDA, SQIVND (reference sequence). In DNA, the CDR3 is TGTGCCAGTAGTATTTTGACCGGGTCTGAAGCTTTCTTT. Translated, it gives CASSILTGSEAFF.